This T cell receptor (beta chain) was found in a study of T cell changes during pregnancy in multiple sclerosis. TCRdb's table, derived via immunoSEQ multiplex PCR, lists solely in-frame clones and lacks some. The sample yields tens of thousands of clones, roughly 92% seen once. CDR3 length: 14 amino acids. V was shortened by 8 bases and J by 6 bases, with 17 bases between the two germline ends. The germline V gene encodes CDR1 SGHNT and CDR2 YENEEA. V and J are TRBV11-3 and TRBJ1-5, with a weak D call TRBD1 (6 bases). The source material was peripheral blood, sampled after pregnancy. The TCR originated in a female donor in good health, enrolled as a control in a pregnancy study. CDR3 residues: CASDGPGRGQPQHF. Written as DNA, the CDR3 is TGTGCCAGCGACGGGCCGGGCAGGGGTCAGCCCCAGCATTTT.